Listed below are T cell receptor beta chains from one sample, sequenced in a study of blood T cell repertoires in COVID-19. Sequencing used immunoSEQ multiplex PCR; TCRdb keeps in-frame clones, though not all of them. The profile shows 300,000 to 450,000 clones, about 80% of them singletons. Sequencing was done on a sample of peripheral blood. The receptors stem from a human donor with acute or convalescent COVID-19. The donor label of this sample is uncertain. Both conserved end residues are part of each CDR3. Fields, in order: CDR3 protein, CDR3 DNA, V gene, J gene, D gene, clone size. The D gene is left open where the match is weak. The size field is filled for only some rows; it gives once, few, many or a size class.

CASSFLAGANTGELFF	TGTGCCAGCAGCTTCTTGGCAGGGGCCAACACCGGGGAGCTGTTTTTT	TRBV7-9	TRBJ2-2	-	-
CASSLAGSSEKLFF	TGTGCCAGCAGCCTCGCAGGGTCCTCGGAAAAACTGTTTTTT	TRBV13	TRBJ1-4	-	-
CASSTGQTLYGYTF	TGTGCCAGCAGTACCGGACAAACCCTCTATGGCTACACCTTC	TRBV28	TRBJ1-2	-	-
CASTQGTVGGYTF	TGTGCCAGCACCCAGGGGACGGTTGGCGGCTACACCTTC	TRBV6-5	TRBJ1-2	-	-
CASSNDRGYGYTF	TGCGCCAGCAGTAACGACAGGGGCTATGGCTACACCTTC	TRBV10-2	TRBJ1-2	TRBD1	-
CASSPRDIDGYTF	TGTGCCAGCTCACCCAGGGACATAGATGGCTACACCTTC	TRBV18	TRBJ1-2	-	-
CASSLDAGGTEAFF	TGTGCCAGCAGCTTAGATGCAGGGGGCACTGAAGCTTTCTTT	TRBV7-2	TRBJ1-1	TRBD1	-
CASSPREGSGGVYNEQFF	TGCGCCAGCAGCCCACGAGAAGGGAGCGGGGGAGTATACAATGAGCAGTTCTTC	TRBV4-1	TRBJ2-1	TRBD2	-
CASSGGGQRGYEQYF	TGCGCCAGCTCAGGTGGTGGACAGCGGGGGTACGAGCAGTACTTC	TRBV5-1	TRBJ2-7	TRBD2	-
CASSPRVGDTQYF	TGCGCCAGCAGCCCGAGGGTAGGAGATACGCAGTATTTT	TRBV5-1	TRBJ2-3	-	-
CASSSEVGARGYTF	TGTGCCAGCAGTTCAGAAGTGGGGGCTCGGGGCTACACCTTC	TRBV7-9	TRBJ1-2	-	-
CASRAQGSTNEKLFF	TGTGCCAGCAGGGCACAGGGATCAACTAATGAAAAACTGTTTTTT	TRBV2	TRBJ1-4	-	-
CASSSPNRANTEAFF	TGTGCCAGCAGTTCGCCTAACAGGGCGAACACTGAAGCTTTCTTT	TRBV28	TRBJ1-1	-	-
CASSAGLRQGFYNEQFF	TGTGCCAGCAGCGCAGGGCTTCGACAGGGCTTCTACAATGAGCAGTTCTTC	TRBV7-9	TRBJ2-1	TRBD1	-
CASSSVGEKLFF	TGTGCCAGCAGCTCTGTCGGTGAAAAACTGTTTTTT	TRBV3-1/TRBV3-2	TRBJ1-4	-	-
CASSLTGNQPQHF	TGTGCCAGCAGTTTGACAGGGAATCAGCCCCAGCATTTT	TRBV27	TRBJ1-5	TRBD1	-
CASSTGPAVYNEQFF	TGTGCCAGCAGCACTGGGCCGGCCGTCTACAATGAGCAGTTCTTC	TRBV6-4	TRBJ2-1	-	-
CASSPTETYGYTF	TGTGCCAGCTCACCGACAGAGACCTATGGCTACACCTTC	TRBV18	TRBJ1-2	-	-
CATDGTGGNQPQHF	TGCGCCACTGACGGGACAGGGGGCAATCAGCCCCAGCATTTT	TRBV10-2	TRBJ1-5	TRBD1	-
CASSPRDRGTYEQYF	TGTGCCAGCTCACCCCGGGACAGGGGAACCTACGAGCAGTACTTC	TRBV18	TRBJ2-7	TRBD1	once
CASSHSTGFGTEAFF	TGCGCCAGCAGCCATTCGACAGGGTTCGGCACTGAAGCTTTCTTT	TRBV4-1	TRBJ1-1	TRBD1	-
CASSRQNSPLHF	TGTGCCAGCAGCCGCCAGAATTCACCCCTCCACTTT	TRBV3-1/TRBV3-2	TRBJ1-6	-	-
CASSGPGIAKNIQYF	TGTGCCAGCAGTGGCCCGGGAATAGCCAAAAACATTCAGTACTTC	TRBV2	TRBJ2-4	-	-
CASSTDRGFNSPLHF	TGCGCCAGCAGCACCGACAGGGGGTTTAATTCACCCCTCCACTTT	TRBV5-1	TRBJ1-6	TRBD1	-
CASSYPTSGKVGAFF	TGTGCCAGCAGCTACCCTACTTCAGGGAAGGTTGGAGCTTTCTTT	TRBV11-2	TRBJ1-1	-	-
CASSLAGRGLNTEAFF	TGTGCCAGCAGCTTGGCGGGTAGGGGGTTGAACACTGAAGCTTTCTTT	TRBV5-6	TRBJ1-1	-	-
CASSPAGLAYEQYF	TGTGCCAGCTCACCGGCAGGTCTCGCCTACGAGCAGTACTTC	TRBV18	TRBJ2-7	-	few
CASTVARDSYNEQFF	TGTGCCAGCACCGTTGCCAGGGACTCCTACAATGAGCAGTTCTTC	TRBV2	TRBJ2-1	-	-
CASSDRGTTNEKLFF	TGTGCCAGCAGTGACCGGGGTACGACTAATGAAAAACTGTTTTTT	TRBV2	TRBJ1-4	-	-
CASSPRMGLGNEQFF	TGTGCCAGCAGCCCACGCATGGGACTAGGAAATGAGCAGTTCTTC	TRBV7-9	TRBJ2-1	TRBD2	-
CASRSGQGDQPQHF	TGTGCCAGCAGATCCGGACAGGGGGATCAGCCCCAGCATTTT	TRBV6-5	TRBJ1-5	TRBD1	-
CASSSLRQESSYNEQFF	TGTGCCAGCAGCTCCCTTCGACAGGAGAGCTCCTACAATGAGCAGTTCTTC	TRBV7-6	TRBJ2-1	-	-
CASSARGQGSQPQHF	TGTGCCAGCAGCGCCAGAGGACAGGGCAGTCAGCCCCAGCATTTT	TRBV28	TRBJ1-5	TRBD1	few
CASSDWTDSGEQYF	TGTGCCAGCAGTGACTGGACAGACAGCGGCGAGCAGTACTTC	TRBV2	TRBJ2-7	-	-
CASSLQPDYNQFF	TGTGCCAGCAGCTTGCAACCGGACTACAACCAGTTCTTC	TRBV5-5	TRBJ2-1	-	once
CASSTGSTGNEKLFF	TGTGCCAGCAGCACAGGGAGCACGGGTAATGAAAAACTGTTTTTT	TRBV7-9	TRBJ1-4	-	-